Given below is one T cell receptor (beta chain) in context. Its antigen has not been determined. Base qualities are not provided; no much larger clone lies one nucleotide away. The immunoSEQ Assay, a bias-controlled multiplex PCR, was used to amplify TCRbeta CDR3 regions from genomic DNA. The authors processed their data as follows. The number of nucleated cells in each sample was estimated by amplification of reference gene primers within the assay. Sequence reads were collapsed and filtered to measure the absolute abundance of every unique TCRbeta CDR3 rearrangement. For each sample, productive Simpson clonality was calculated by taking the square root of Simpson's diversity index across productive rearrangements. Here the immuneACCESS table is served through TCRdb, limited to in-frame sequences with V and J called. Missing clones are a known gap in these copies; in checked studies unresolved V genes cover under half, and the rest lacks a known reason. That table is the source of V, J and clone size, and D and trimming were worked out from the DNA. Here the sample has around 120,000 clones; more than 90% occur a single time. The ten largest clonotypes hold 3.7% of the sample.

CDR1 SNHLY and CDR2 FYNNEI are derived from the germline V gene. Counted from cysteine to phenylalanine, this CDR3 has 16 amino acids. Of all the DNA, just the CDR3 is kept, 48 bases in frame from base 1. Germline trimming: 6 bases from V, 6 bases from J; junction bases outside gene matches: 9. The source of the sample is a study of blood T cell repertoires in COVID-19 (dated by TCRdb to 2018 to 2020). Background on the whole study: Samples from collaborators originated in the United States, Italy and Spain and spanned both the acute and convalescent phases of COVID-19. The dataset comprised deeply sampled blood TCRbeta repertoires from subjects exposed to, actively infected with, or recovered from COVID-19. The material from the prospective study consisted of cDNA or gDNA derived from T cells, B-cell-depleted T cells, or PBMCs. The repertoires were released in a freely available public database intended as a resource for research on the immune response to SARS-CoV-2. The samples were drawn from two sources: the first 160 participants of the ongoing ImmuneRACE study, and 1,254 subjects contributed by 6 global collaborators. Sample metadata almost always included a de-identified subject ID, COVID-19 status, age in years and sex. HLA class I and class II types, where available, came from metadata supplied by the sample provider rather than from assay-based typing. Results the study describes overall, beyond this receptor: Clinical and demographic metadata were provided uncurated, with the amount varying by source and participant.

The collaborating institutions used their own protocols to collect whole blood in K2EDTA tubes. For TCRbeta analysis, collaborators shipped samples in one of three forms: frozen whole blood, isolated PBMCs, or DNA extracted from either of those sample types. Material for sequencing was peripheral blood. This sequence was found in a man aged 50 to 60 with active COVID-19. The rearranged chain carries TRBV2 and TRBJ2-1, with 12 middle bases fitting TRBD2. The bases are TGTGCCAGCAGACAAACAGGACTAGCGGGGATCAATGAGCAGTTCTTC. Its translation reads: CASRQTGLAGINEQFF.